The 3 T cell receptor beta chains reported below all come from one sample, sequenced in a study of technical replicates of blood from a few donors (dated by TCRdb to between 2016 and 2019). Libraries were made using the immunoSEQ multiplex PCR assay. Imported from immuneACCESS, the table was reduced by TCRdb to in-frame sequences with V and J called. These copies leave out some clones; in studies compared against another copy, an unresolved V gene accounts for under half, and the cause of the remainder is not known. The sample records about 81,000 clones, around four fifths of which are singletons. Around 3.9% of the sample comes from the top ten. Sequenced input: PBMCs. These receptors were obtained from a human donor in good health. Some clones in this sample may be carry-over from other donors' samples.

The chain is built from TRBV10-2 and TRBJ1-1; D gene ambiguous. V lost 2 bases and J 4 bases, leaving 8 bases between the germline ends. In germline, CDR1 is WSHSY, CDR2 SAAADI. The CDR3 has 13 residues. The CDR3 DNA follows: TGCGCCAGCAGTGAGGGACGGGGCACTGAAGCTTTCTTT. Amino acid sequence: CASSEGRGTEAFF.

V usage is TRBV5-6 and J usage is TRBJ2-5; no clear D. The CDR3 has 13 amino acids. V shed 1 base and J shed 2 bases, with 6 bases lying between them. Germline values: CDR1 SGHDT, CDR2 YYEEEE. The CDR3 reads CASSLSGQETQYF. In DNA form, the CDR3 reads TGTGCCAGCAGCTTGTCAGGACAAGAGACCCAGTACTTC.

The gene calls are TRBV19 and TRBJ2-5, with D perhaps matching TRBD1 (5 bases). Looked up from germline, CDR1 is LNHDA and CDR2 is SQIVND (reference sequence). Trimming pared 5 bases from V and 5 bases from J, leaving 12 bases between. The CDR3 loop spans 13 amino acids. CDR3 nucleotide sequence: TGTGCCAGTAGTTCTCAGGGTAGCGAGACCCAGTACTTC. This gives the protein CASSSQGSETQYF.